The rows below give T cell receptor beta chains drawn from one sample of a study of Ad26.COV2.S vaccination and SARS-CoV-2 variants. Some clones are missing from TCRdb's copy, which holds only in-frame ones; the method was immunoSEQ multiplex PCR. The sample carries roughly 680,000 clones, more than 80% recorded once. The source material was peripheral blood, sampled in a trial of Ad26.COV2.S vaccine versus placebo. These receptors were taken from a person aged 18-60 years who received the Ad26.COV2.S COVID-19 vaccine or a placebo. CDR3s include the opening cysteine and the closing phenylalanine or tryptophan. A D gene is named only where the DNA matches it firmly. A clone size is listed for some rows: how often the clone was seen (once, few, many), or a class if it is expanded.

cdr3_length j_call clone_size d_call v_call cdr3_aa cdr3_nt
14 TRBJ2-7 NA NA TRBV11-2 CASSLTHLSYEQYF TGTGCCAGCAGCTTAACACACCTCTCCTACGAGCAGTACTTC
11 TRBJ2-7 NA NA TRBV21-1 CASSHTSGSYF TGTGCCAGCAGCCATACTAGCGGGAGTTACTTC
12 TRBJ2-5 NA NA TRBV3-1/TRBV3-2 CASSQVQRTQYF TGTGCCAGCAGCCAAGTACAGAGGACCCAGTACTTC
14 TRBJ2-1 NA NA TRBV4-3 CASSQEFRPNEQFF TGCGCCAGCAGCCAAGAGTTCCGTCCTAATGAGCAGTTCTTC
14 TRBJ2-1 NA NA TRBV5-1 CASSLDPSSDEQFF TGCGCCAGCAGCTTGGACCCCTCTAGCGATGAGCAGTTCTTC
13 TRBJ1-2 NA NA TRBV12-3/TRBV12-4 CASSPGANYGYTF TGTGCCAGCAGTCCGGGGGCGAACTATGGCTACACCTTC
14 TRBJ1-2 NA NA TRBV10-3 CAISDQGQIYGYTF TGTGCCATCAGTGATCAGGGACAAATCTATGGCTACACCTTC
17 TRBJ1-6 few NA TRBV3-1/TRBV3-2 CASSQRYRDSMGSPLHF TGTGCCAGCAGCCAAAGGTACAGGGATTCTATGGGGTCACCCCTCCACTTT
15 TRBJ1-2 NA TRBD1 TRBV9 CASSVGGTDPYGYTF TGTGCCAGCAGCGTAGGGGGGACAGACCCCTATGGCTACACCTTC
15 TRBJ1-6 NA TRBD1 TRBV27 CASKPWTGPNSPLHF TGTGCCAGTAAGCCCTGGACAGGGCCAAATTCACCCCTCCACTTT
13 TRBJ2-4 NA NA TRBV6-4 CASGPEAGDIQYF TGTGCCAGCGGCCCGGAGGCCGGGGACATTCAGTACTTC
14 TRBJ2-3 NA TRBD2 TRBV6-2/TRBV6-3 CASSRAGGPHTQYF TGTGCCAGCAGTCGAGCGGGGGGGCCTCATACGCAGTATTTT
14 TRBJ2-5 NA TRBD1 TRBV5-1 CASRTGTLQETQYF TGCGCCAGCAGGACAGGGACCCTCCAAGAGACCCAGTACTTC
14 TRBJ2-1 NA NA TRBV9 CASSVARGADEQFF TGTGCCAGCAGCGTAGCTAGAGGAGCCGATGAGCAGTTCTTC
15 TRBJ1-5 NA TRBD1 TRBV6-5 CASSARQGRNQPQHF TGTGCCAGCAGCGCCCGACAGGGTCGGAATCAGCCCCAGCATTTT
16 TRBJ2-1 few TRBD2 TRBV4-3 CASSHTSGGAYNEQFF TGCGCCAGCAGCCACACTAGCGGGGGGGCCTACAATGAGCAGTTCTTC
13 TRBJ1-2 NA NA TRBV12-3/TRBV12-4 CATGDSSIYGYTF TGTGCCACCGGGGATAGCTCGATCTATGGCTACACCTTC
14 TRBJ1-4 once NA TRBV27 CASSWGGPFQKLFF TGTGCCAGCAGTTGGGGGGGGCCCTTCCAAAAACTGTTTTTT
12 TRBJ1-1 few NA TRBV5-5 CASSYLGREAFF TGTGCCAGCAGCTATCTGGGGCGTGAAGCTTTCTTT
15 TRBJ1-2 NA TRBD1 TRBV18 CASSPPLDRVSGYTF TGTGCCAGCTCACCACCATTGGACAGGGTGTCTGGCTACACCTTC
16 TRBJ1-6 NA TRBD1 TRBV9 CASSVDPAGGSSPLHF TGTGCCAGCAGCGTAGACCCCGCAGGGGGGAGTTCACCCCTCCACTTT
15 TRBJ1-4 NA NA TRBV5-1 CASSPSGGLGEKLFF TGCGCCAGCAGCCCATCCGGGGGCCTAGGCGAAAAACTGTTTTTT
14 TRBJ1-2 NA NA TRBV6-1 CASSETQGNYGYTF TGTGCCAGCAGTGAGACTCAGGGTAACTATGGCTACACCTTC
16 TRBJ1-4 NA NA TRBV5-1 CASSLAGTGANEKLFF TGCGCCAGCAGCTTGGCAGGAACGGGAGCTAATGAAAAACTGTTTTTT
16 TRBJ2-7 few TRBD2 TRBV7-9 CASSFWTSGRCYEQYF TGTGCCAGCAGCTTCTGGACTAGCGGGAGATGTTACGAGCAGTACTTC
15 TRBJ2-1 NA TRBD2 TRBV5-4 CASSLVGGSNNEQFF TGTGCCAGCAGCTTGGTGGGCGGGAGTAACAATGAGCAGTTCTTC
14 TRBJ2-7 NA NA TRBV12-5 CASGVPGYTYEQYF TGTGCTAGTGGTGTCCCAGGGTACACCTACGAGCAGTACTTC
15 TRBJ2-7 NA TRBD2 TRBV19 CASSQLAGGYYEQYF TGTGCCAGTAGCCAACTAGCGGGAGGGTACTACGAGCAGTACTTC
13 TRBJ1-6 NA NA TRBV18 CASTTEYNSPLHF TGTGCCAGCACGACAGAATATAATTCACCCCTCCACTTT
12 TRBJ1-4 NA NA TRBV5-5 CASSFTQEKLFF TGTGCCAGCAGCTTCACGCAAGAAAAACTGTTTTTT
19 TRBJ2-2 once NA TRBV5-4 CASSYGQGLAGENTGELFF TGTGCCAGCAGCTATGGACAGGGTTTAGCGGGAGAAAACACCGGGGAGCTGTTTTTT
15 TRBJ2-5 NA TRBD1 TRBV3-1/TRBV3-2 CASRNGQGRSETQYF TGTGCCAGCAGAAACGGACAGGGCCGCTCGGAGACCCAGTACTTC
14 TRBJ2-3 NA TRBD2 TRBV6-6 CAIGTSGGTDTQYF TGTGCCATTGGGACTAGCGGGGGCACAGATACGCAGTATTTT
15 TRBJ2-7 NA TRBD2 TRBV7-2 CASSLIGGGPYEQYF TGTGCCAGCAGCTTAATAGGCGGGGGTCCCTACGAGCAGTACTTC
16 TRBJ2-1 NA NA TRBV24-1 CATSDSSRDLGNEQFF TGTGCCACCAGTGACTCAAGCCGGGACTTAGGCAATGAGCAGTTCTTC
15 TRBJ1-2 NA NA TRBV4-2 CASSPAAGSNYGYTF TGTGCCAGCAGCCCCGCGGCCGGGTCTAACTATGGCTACACCTTC
14 TRBJ2-1 NA TRBD2 TRBV10-1 CASEAGGPNNEQFF TGCGCCAGTGAAGCGGGAGGACCGAACAATGAGCAGTTCTTC
16 TRBJ2-5 NA NA TRBV24-1 CATSDASGQLQETQYF TGTGCCACCAGTGATGCCTCAGGACAGCTCCAAGAGACCCAGTACTTC
18 TRBJ1-5 once TRBD1 TRBV14 CASSQRPSTGPRGQPQHF TGTGCCAGCAGCCAAAGGCCCTCGACAGGGCCGAGGGGGCAGCCCCAGCATTTT
12 TRBJ2-7 NA NA TRBV30 CAWTLTAGRAHF TGTGCCTGGACGCTCACGGCAGGTCGCGCACACTTC
13 TRBJ2-7 few TRBD1 TRBV12-5 CASARDSSYEQYF TGTGCTAGTGCCCGGGACAGCTCCTACGAGCAGTACTTC
12 TRBJ2-5 NA NA TRBV30 CAWKDVGETQYF TGTGCCTGGAAGGATGTCGGAGAGACCCAGTACTTC
17 TRBJ1-5 NA TRBD1 TRBV7-9 CASSLGTGGGFIQPQHF TGTGCCAGCAGCCTTGGGACAGGGGGCGGATTCATTCAGCCCCAGCATTTT
13 TRBJ2-7 NA NA TRBV7-7 CASSLSGSYEQYF TGTGCTAGCAGCTTAAGCGGCTCCTACGAGCAGTACTTC
17 TRBJ2-1 NA NA TRBV5-1 CASSLSRTGLWGNEQFF TGCGCCAGCAGCTTAAGTAGGACGGGATTATGGGGGAATGAGCAGTTCTTC
13 TRBJ2-7 NA NA TRBV3-1/TRBV3-2 CASRRHGDYEQYF TGTGCCAGCAGGCGACACGGAGACTACGAGCAGTACTTC
13 TRBJ2-7 NA TRBD1 TRBV29-1 CSVEIGQGYEQYF TGCAGCGTTGAGATCGGACAGGGTTACGAGCAGTACTTC
15 TRBJ2-7 NA NA TRBV2 CASSLPQPYQHEQYF TGTGCCAGCAGTTTACCACAGCCTTATCAGCACGAGCAGTACTTC
13 TRBJ2-7 NA NA TRBV30 CAWSIPRGREQYF TGTGCCTGGAGTATCCCCAGGGGTCGCGAGCAGTACTTC
14 TRBJ1-5 NA TRBD1 TRBV19 CASSLLTGIQPQHF TGTGCCAGTAGTCTATTGACAGGGATTCAGCCCCAGCATTTT
14 TRBJ2-7 NA TRBD1 TRBV9 CASSVSGGNYEQYF TGTGCCAGCAGCGTGTCAGGGGGCAACTACGAGCAGTACTTC
13 TRBJ1-5 once NA TRBV2 CASRGWRGQPQHF TGTGCCAGCAGGGGGTGGCGCGGCCAGCCCCAGCATTTT
14 TRBJ1-6 NA TRBD1 TRBV19 CASNYGTENSPLHF TGTGCCAGTAATTACGGGACAGAAAATTCACCCCTCCACTTT
17 TRBJ2-1 once NA TRBV29-1 CSVPGQPPLSSYNEQFF TGCAGCGTACCGGGACAACCACCCCTTAGCTCCTACAATGAGCAGTTCTTC
13 TRBJ1-1 NA NA TRBV5-1 CASSLTDGTEAFF TGCGCCAGCAGCTTAACTGACGGCACTGAAGCTTTCTTT
12 TRBJ1-2 NA NA TRBV2 CASTDSYYGYTF TGTGCCAGCACGGACAGCTACTATGGCTACACCTTC
15 TRBJ2-7 NA TRBD1 TRBV5-4 CASSSETGRKVEQYF TGTGCCAGCAGCTCGGAGACAGGGCGGAAAGTCGAGCAGTACTTC
12 TRBJ1-5 NA NA TRBV15 CATSRAFGPQHF TGTGCCACCAGCAGGGCCTTTGGGCCCCAGCATTTT